Detailed here is one TCR beta chain. The antigen remains undetermined. This CDR3 comprises 15 residues. Trimming stripped 5 bases from V and 3 bases from J, with 17 bases between. Per germline, CDR1 KGHSH and CDR2 LQKENI. This sample is drawn from a study of post-analysis software for immune sequencing data. Study-level points and caveats: In patients, about 5 TRBV segments were more frequent than in controls, with TRBV5-6, TRBV5-1 and TRBV20-1 among them.

Unique-molecular-identifier-tagged TCR beta cDNA libraries were used. TCRdb ran MiXCR on the PCR reads and lists one entry per CDR3 protein. The table has some 700,000 distinct CDR3 sequences, approximately 60% seen once. The source of this sequence is a girl aged 2-10 years with multiple sclerosis. V and J are TRBV18 and TRBJ2-7; TRBD1 or TRBD2 may be the D gene (6 bases each). What was sequenced was blood. CDR3 nucleotide sequence: TGTGCCAGCTCAGCCCCCCTGAGGGGGGACTACGAGCAGTACTTC. It specifies CASSAPLRGDYEQYF. The full variable domain, rest sourced from reference TRBV18 and TRBJ2-7, is NAGVMQNPRHLVRRRGQEARLRCSPMKGHSHVYWYRQLPEEGLKFMVYLQKENIIDESGMPKERFSAEFPKEGPSILRIQQVVRGDSAAYFCASSAPLRGDYEQYFGPGTRLTVT.